This is a list of T cell receptor beta chains from one sample in a study of beta chain features in type 1 diabetes. The table came from immunoSEQ multiplex PCR; TCRdb's copy has only in-frame clones and leaves some out. The table shows 310,000 or so clones, with around 8% occurring only once. Sequenced sample: central memory CD4+ T cells from blood. The origin of the receptors is a woman under 30 in good health. Both conserved end residues are part of each CDR3. Each record gives: J gene, D gene, clone size, V gene, CDR3 DNA, CDR3 protein. D genes are given only for firm matches. Not all rows give a size; the values are once, few, many and, for expanded clones, a class.

TRBJ1-1,TRBD1,few,TRBV28,TGTGCCAGCAGTTTTTCGGGACAGGGGTCCACTGAAGCTTTCTTT,CASSFSGQGSTEAFF
TRBJ1-1,-,-,TRBV2,TGTGCCAGCAGTGAATGGGGGACATCACAAGCTTTCTTT,CASSEWGTSQAFF
TRBJ2-1,-,-,TRBV7-2,TGTGCCAGCAGCTTCGGTCGTTCAGGTGAGCAGTTCTTC,CASSFGRSGEQFF
TRBJ2-3,TRBD2,-,TRBV28,TGTGCCAGCAGTTCGGGACTAGGCACAGATACGCAGTATTTT,CASSSGLGTDTQYF
TRBJ2-3,TRBD1,-,TRBV10-2,TGCGCCAGCAGCGACAGGGGCCGGGACACAGATACGCAGTATTTT,CASSDRGRDTDTQYF
TRBJ1-2,-,-,TRBV7-8,TGTGCCAGCAGCTTAGAGTTCGACTATGGCTACACCTTC,CASSLEFDYGYTF
TRBJ2-1,-,-,TRBV7-2,TGTGCCAGCAGGCAGAGACTGAATGGGGGTGAGCAGTTCTTC,CASRQRLNGGEQFF
TRBJ2-1,TRBD1,-,TRBV28,TGTGCCAGCAGTTCGCCGGGACAGGGATCCTACAATGAGCAGTTCTTC,CASSSPGQGSYNEQFF
TRBJ2-7,-,few,TRBV28,TGTGCCAGCAGTTTAACAACAGGGATCTACGAGCAGTACTTC,CASSLTTGIYEQYF
TRBJ1-2,-,few,TRBV28,TGTGCCAGCAGACCCAGGGGAAGCGACTATGGCTACACCTTC,CASRPRGSDYGYTF
TRBJ2-1,-,-,TRBV7-2,TGTGCCAGCAGCTTAGATTGGGCTGAGCAGTTCTTC,CASSLDWAEQFF
TRBJ2-7,-,few,TRBV27,TGTGCCAGCAGTCCATACCTAGCGAACTCCTACGAGCAGTACTTC,CASSPYLANSYEQYF
TRBJ2-7,-,-,TRBV15,TGTGCCACCAGGCCCGGGACTTCTAGCTCCTACGAGCAGTACTTC,CATRPGTSSSYEQYF
TRBJ2-6,TRBD1,-,TRBV18,TGTGCCAGCTCACCAGAGACAGGGGACTCTGGGGCCAACGTCCTGACTTTC,CASSPETGDSGANVLTF
TRBJ2-5,-,few,TRBV7-2,TGTGCCAGCAGCTTCGGAGAAGGGTCCCAGTACTTC,CASSFGEGSQYF
TRBJ1-2,-,-,TRBV7-3,TGTGCCAGCAGCCCTGGACAAAACTATGGCTACACCTTC,CASSPGQNYGYTF
TRBJ2-3,-,few,TRBV19,TGTGCCAGTAGTAAGAGGGGCGAACCAGATACGCAGTATTTT,CASSKRGEPDTQYF
TRBJ2-2,-,-,TRBV28,TGTGCCAGCAAGTGGGGGTCCGCCACCGGGGAGCTGTTTTTT,CASKWGSATGELFF
TRBJ1-2,TRBD1,-,TRBV6-1,TGTGCCAGCAGCCCTACGTATCACAGGGGGGGCGGCTACACCTTC,CASSPTYHRGGGYTF
TRBJ2-5,TRBD1,-,TRBV7-2,TGTGCCAGCAGCTTTTCGGGGACAGGAAGGCCCGAGACCCAGTACTTC,CASSFSGTGRPETQYF
TRBJ2-3,-,many,TRBV13,TGTGCCAGCAGCTTCAGGACCATTAGCACAGATACGCAGTATTTT,CASSFRTISTDTQYF
TRBJ1-5,-,few,TRBV6-5,TGTGCCAGCAGTTACTATTTTGGACAGCCCCAGCATTTT,CASSYYFGQPQHF
TRBJ2-2,-,-,TRBV7-9,TGTGCCAGCAGCCGACACGTAGCCGGGGAGCTGTTTTTT,CASSRHVAGELFF
TRBJ1-2,-,few,TRBV21-1,TGTGCCAGCAGCAACTCGACAGCCCAGAGATATGGCTACACCTTC,CASSNSTAQRYGYTF
TRBJ1-2,-,-,TRBV29-1,TGCAGTACGGGGTCTAACTATGGCTACACCTTC,CSTGSNYGYTF
TRBJ1-2,TRBD1,-,TRBV10-3,TGTGCCAGCAGTACTACCGGGACAGGGAACGGCTACACCTTC,CASSTTGTGNGYTF
TRBJ2-7,-,many,TRBV27,TGTGCCAGCAGTTTATTACAGGGACCCCGCTACGAGCAGTACTTC,CASSLLQGPRYEQYF
TRBJ2-3,TRBD2,-,TRBV10-2,TGCGCCAGCAGGTCCAGCGGGAGTGGTGGAGATACGCAGTATTTT,CASRSSGSGGDTQYF
TRBJ1-1,-,few,TRBV28,TGTGCCAGCAGACAAGGATCACTTAGGAACACTGAAGCTTTCTTT,CASRQGSLRNTEAFF
TRBJ2-7,-,few,TRBV20-1,TGCAGTGCTAGAGGGGGATACGAGCAGTACTTC,CSARGGYEQYF
TRBJ1-2,-,few,TRBV5-4,TGTGCCAGCAGCTTGTATCCAGGAGACTACTACACCTTC,CASSLYPGDYYTF
TRBJ1-3,-,-,TRBV18,TGTGCCAGCTCACCACGGCAGGGAGGCCACTCTGGAAACACCATATATTTT,CASSPRQGGHSGNTIYF
TRBJ1-5,TRBD1,few,TRBV27,TGTGCCAGCAGCCCCCAGCCCGGTCGACAGGGCTATAATCAGCCCCAGCATTTT,CASSPQPGRQGYNQPQHF
TRBJ2-7,TRBD2,-,TRBV4-3,TGCGCCAGCAGCCAAGATGGGCCTAAGGGACTAGCGGGAGGACACGAGCAGTACTTC,CASSQDGPKGLAGGHEQYF
TRBJ2-3,TRBD2,-,TRBV7-8,TGTGCCAGCAGCTTAGCACGGAGGACTAGCGGGAGCACAGATACGCAGTATTTT,CASSLARRTSGSTDTQYF
TRBJ2-7,-,-,TRBV7-8,TGTGCCAGCAGCTTCCGGGGTGGCGAGCAGTACTTC,CASSFRGGEQYF
TRBJ1-1,-,few,TRBV19,TGTGCCAGTAGTGTTAACAGTGAAGCTTTCTTT,CASSVNSEAFF
TRBJ1-1,-,few,TRBV7-9,TGTGCCAGCAGGAAGACGGGGACCGAAAACATGAACACTGAAGCTTTCTTT,CASRKTGTENMNTEAFF
TRBJ2-6,-,few,TRBV10-3,TGTGCCATCAGTGAGTCTCACTCTGGGGCCAACGTCCTGACTTTC,CAISESHSGANVLTF
TRBJ2-1,TRBD2,-,TRBV10-2,TGCGCCAGCAGTGAGAGGCTAGCGGGAGGGAGTGAGCAGTTCTTC,CASSERLAGGSEQFF
TRBJ1-3,-,-,TRBV28,TGTGCCAGCAGCCAGGGACATGGAAACACCATATATTTT,CASSQGHGNTIYF
TRBJ2-7,-,-,TRBV7-6,TGTGCCAGCAGCTTCGGGGGAAGGTCCTACGAGCAGTACTTC,CASSFGGRSYEQYF
TRBJ2-5,TRBD2,-,TRBV9,TGTGCCAGCAGCGCTAGCGGTAGGGAGCAAGAGACCCAGTACTTC,CASSASGREQETQYF
TRBJ1-5,-,-,TRBV7-2,TGTGCCAGCAGCTTGTATCAGGGGAATCAGCCCCAGCATTTT,CASSLYQGNQPQHF
TRBJ2-7,-,-,TRBV7-8,TGTGCCAGCAGCTTAGTAGCTAGCTACATCTACGAGCAGTACTTC,CASSLVASYIYEQYF
TRBJ2-3,TRBD2,many,TRBV15,TGTGCCACCAGCAGAGACTCCGGGACTAGCGGATTCCCAGATACGCAGTATTTT,CATSRDSGTSGFPDTQYF
TRBJ2-7,-,-,TRBV27,TGTGCCAGCAGTCTCCCCCTCTACGAGCAGTACTTC,CASSLPLYEQYF
TRBJ2-7,TRBD1,-,TRBV6-1,TGTGCCAGCAGGGCCGGGACAGGGAACTCCTACGAGCAGTACTTC,CASRAGTGNSYEQYF
TRBJ2-7,TRBD1,-,TRBV5-1,TGCGCCAGCAGCTTGGGACAGGGGGCCTACGAGCAGTACTTC,CASSLGQGAYEQYF
TRBJ2-1,-,few,TRBV7-3,TGTGCCAGCAGCTTAGCGCGGGAAGCGTTCAATGAGCAGTTCTTC,CASSLAREAFNEQFF
TRBJ2-5,TRBD2,-,TRBV5-1,TGCGCCAGCAGCTCCGGGACTAGCGGGAGCTTGGGTCAAGAGACCCAGTACTTC,CASSSGTSGSLGQETQYF
TRBJ2-7,-,few,TRBV7-2,TGTGCCAGCAGCTTAGGAGGCCTAGCGAACTACGAGCAGTACTTC,CASSLGGLANYEQYF
TRBJ1-4,TRBD1,-,TRBV7-8,TGTGCCAGCAGCTCGCAACAGGGGGCGGAAAGGGCTAATGAAAAACTGTTTTTT,CASSSQQGAERANEKLFF
TRBJ1-4,-,few,TRBV19,TGTGCCAGTAGTCGGGGAGCCGCAACTAATGAAAAACTGTTTTTT,CASSRGAATNEKLFF